The 3 T cell receptor beta chains below all came from one sample that was sequenced in a study of blood T cell repertoires in COVID-19. Using immunoSEQ multiplex PCR, the repertoire was profiled, and TCRdb retains in-frame clones only, with some absent. This table holds almost 95,000 clones, around 67% found once. Sequenced material: peripheral blood. The receptor set was obtained from a woman aged 55 to 70 in a cohort sampled during active or convalescent COVID-19.

This chain joins TRBV5-4 and TRBJ2-7; 10 bases fit TRBD1. The CDR3 is 16 residues long. V shed 3 bases and J 6 bases; nucleotides not matched to a gene: 12. CDR1 is SGHNT and CDR2 is YYREEE in the germline V gene (reference sequence). In DNA, the CDR3 is TGTGCCAGCAGCTCGCCCCCGGGACAGGGGCTGACCGAGCAGTACTTC. Amino acids: CASSSPPGQGLTEQYF.

This clone was counted many times. The V and J genes are TRBV4-1 and TRBJ2-3; no clear D gene. Looked up from germline, CDR1 is MGHRA and CDR2 is YSYEKL. The V end lost 1 base, the J end lost 0 bases, and 11 bases lay between the germline ends. The CDR3 is made up of 16 amino acids. The CDR3 reads CASSQVAGTSTDTQYF. The CDR3 DNA reads as TGCGCCAGCAGCCAAGTCGCAGGTACTAGCACAGATACGCAGTATTTT.

This clone has at least ten counts. The chain uses TRBV7-9 and TRBJ2-1; the match to TRBD1 covers 11 bases. The CDR3 totals 16 residues. V was clipped by 4 bases and J by 4 bases; unmatched bases: 6. CDR1 is SEHNR, CDR2 FQNEAQ, per germline (reference sequence). The CDR3 nucleotides read TGTGCCAGCAGCTCCTGGGGACAGGGGGAATACAATGAGCAGTTCTTC. Protein sequence: CASSSWGQGEYNEQFF.